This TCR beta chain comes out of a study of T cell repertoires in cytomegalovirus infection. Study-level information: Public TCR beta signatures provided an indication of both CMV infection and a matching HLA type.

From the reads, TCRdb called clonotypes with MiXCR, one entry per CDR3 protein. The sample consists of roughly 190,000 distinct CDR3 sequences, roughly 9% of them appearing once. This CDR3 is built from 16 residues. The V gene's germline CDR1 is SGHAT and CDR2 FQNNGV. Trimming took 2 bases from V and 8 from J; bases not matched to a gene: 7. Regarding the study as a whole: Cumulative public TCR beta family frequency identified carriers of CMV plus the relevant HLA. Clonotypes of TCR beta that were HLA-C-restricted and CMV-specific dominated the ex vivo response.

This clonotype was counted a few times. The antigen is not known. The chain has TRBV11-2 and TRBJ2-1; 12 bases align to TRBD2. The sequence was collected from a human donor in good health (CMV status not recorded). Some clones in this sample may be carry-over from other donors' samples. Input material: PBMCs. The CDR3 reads CASSLTLAGGHHEQFF. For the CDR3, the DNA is TGTGCCAGCAGCTTAACCCTAGCGGGAGGGCATCATGAGCAGTTCTTC.